Listed below are T cell receptor beta chains from one sample, sequenced in a study of molecular identifiers for immune sequencing clone quantification. MiXCR, applied by TCRdb to the PCR reads, yields one record per CDR3 protein. The sample records 35,000 or so distinct CDR3 sequences, 18% being singletons. The sample was naive CD8+ T cells from blood, with Jurkat cell RNA spiked in. These receptors were obtained from a human donor in good health. Some libraries in this study had Jurkat cell RNA spiked in. Both conserved end residues are part of each CDR3. A D gene is named only where the DNA matches it firmly. Part of the rows lack a size; the others show once, few, many or a class for expanded clones.

j_gene	v_gene	abundance	d_gene	CDR3nt	CDR3aa
TRBJ2-1	TRBV5-1	many	-	TGCGCCAGCAGCTCCGGACAGTACAATGAGCAGTTCTTC	CASSSGQYNEQFF
TRBJ2-7	TRBV13	few	TRBD1	TGTGCCAGCAGCACCGACAGGGGCTACGAGCAGTACTTC	CASSTDRGYEQYF
TRBJ1-4	TRBV7-9	many	-	TGTGCCAGCAGCCAAAGTGGGGATTTGGAAAAACTGTTTTTT	CASSQSGDLEKLFF
TRBJ2-5	TRBV12-3/TRBV12-4	many	TRBD2	TGTGCCAGCAGTCCGCGGACTAGCGGGAGACAAGAGACCCAGTACTTC	CASSPRTSGRQETQYF
TRBJ2-3	TRBV4-1	many	TRBD1	TGCGCCAGCAGCCAAGCAGGGGGCGCGAGAGATACGCAGTATTTT	CASSQAGGARDTQYF
TRBJ1-5	TRBV6-5	-	TRBD1	TGTGCCAGCAGTTACTCGCCACAGGGGAATCAGCCCCAGCATTTT	CASSYSPQGNQPQHF
TRBJ2-5	TRBV7-9	-	-	TGTGCCAGCAGCCCCGACAGACAAGAGACCCAGTACTTC	CASSPDRQETQYF
TRBJ2-7	TRBV6-5	few	TRBD1	TGTGTCAGCAGTGTGGGACAGTCCTACGAGCAGTACTTC	CVSSVGQSYEQYF
TRBJ2-2	TRBV29-1	many	-	TGCAGCGGTACAAGCGGCTCGGGGGAGCTGTTTTTT	CSGTSGSGELFF
TRBJ1-1	TRBV20-1	-	-	TGCAGTACTACCTGGAACACTGAAGCTTTCTTT	CSTTWNTEAFF
TRBJ2-7	TRBV4-1	few	-	TGCGCCAGCAGCCAGGGGAACGCCCGCTCCTACGAGCAGTACTTC	CASSQGNARSYEQYF